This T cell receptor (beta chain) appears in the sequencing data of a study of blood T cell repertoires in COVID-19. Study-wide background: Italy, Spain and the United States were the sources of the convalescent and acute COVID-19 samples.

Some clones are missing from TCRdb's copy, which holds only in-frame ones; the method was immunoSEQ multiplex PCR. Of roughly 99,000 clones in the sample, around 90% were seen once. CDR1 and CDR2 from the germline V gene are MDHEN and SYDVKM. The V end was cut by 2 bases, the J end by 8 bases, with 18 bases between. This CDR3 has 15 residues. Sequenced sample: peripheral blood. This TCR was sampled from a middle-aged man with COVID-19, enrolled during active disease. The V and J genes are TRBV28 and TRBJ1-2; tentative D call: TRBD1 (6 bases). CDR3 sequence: CASSLPRQGFMGYTF. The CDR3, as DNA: TGTGCCAGCAGTTTACCGCGGCAGGGGTTTATGGGCTACACCTTC.